The 3 T cell receptor beta chains below all came from one sample that was sequenced in a study of T-cell reconstitution after alpha-beta-depleted transplantation in children. Unique molecular identifiers were incorporated into the prepared TCRbeta library. TCRdb fed the PCR reads into MiXCR, producing one record per CDR3 protein. The table records some 440,000 distinct CDR3 sequences, 16% of them present only once. The material sequenced was PBMCs, mostly from graft donor cells, taken 360 days after TCRalphabeta/CD19-depleted stem cell transplant. Receptor source: a boy younger than two who had a stem cell transplant for Wiskott-Aldrich syndrome, so the T cells may come from the graft donor.

This rearrangement joins TRBV5-1 to TRBJ2-1; TRBD2 aligns across 8 bases. The length of the CDR3 is 13 residues. V shed 7 bases and J 8 bases; nucleotides not matched to a gene: 8. Germline loops: CDR1 SGHRS, CDR2 YFSETQ. The CDR3 nucleotides are TGCGCCAGCCGGGAGGGCGTTTTAGATGAGCAGTTCTTC. Translation: CASREGVLDEQFF.

The rearrangement links TRBV21-1 to TRBJ2-5. TRBV21-1 is a recognized pseudogene. The CDR3 loop spans 17 amino acids. The CDR3 nucleotides are TGTGCCAGCAGCAAAGCGCTTTCCCTGGCAAGCCAAGAGACCCAGTACTTC. Protein product: CASSKALSLASQETQYF.

This clonotype was detected only a few times. This sequence joins TRBV28 and TRBJ2-7, with D possibly matching TRBD1 (6 bases). The V and J ends lost 4 bases and 2 bases respectively, with 18 bases between them. CDR1 MDHEN and CDR2 SYDVKM come from the germline V gene. CDR3 length equals 16 residues. The DNA for the CDR3 is TGTGCCAGCAGTTCTACCCCAGACAGGAGAACCTACGAGCAGTACTTC. This encodes CASSSTPDRRTYEQYF.